In this sample, the clone carrying this T cell receptor (beta chain) turned up a few times. Its specificity is not known. MiXCR, run by TCRdb on the 5' RACE reads, gives a single entry per CDR3 protein. This table holds 200,000 to 300,000 distinct CDR3 sequences, over 15% found once. Germline trimming cut 7 bases from V and 0 bases from J; bases unmatched to any gene: 11. The CDR3 loop spans 16 amino acids. The germline CDR1 and CDR2 sequences are SNHLY and FYNNEI. These data belong to a study of T-cell memory formation after mild COVID-19. At the level of the study: Clusters were largely donor specific.

Study observations and caveats: Some responding clones appeared in pre-infection memory, suggesting cross-reactive memory joined. Those CD4+ clones that contracted were mainly in CM and EM (CD8+ ones in EMRA).

This receptor was taken from a man younger than 30 who had mild COVID-19 (a few samples of this study predate the infection). Cell type and time point are not known. V and J are TRBV2 and TRBJ1-1; 7 bases are shared with TRBD1. The sample taken for sequencing was PBMCs or a T cell subset sorted from them (not recorded which). CDR3 sequence (DNA): TGTGCCAGCAAATCCGGGACAGCATTACTGAACACTGAAGCTTTCTTT. Its protein product is CASKSGTALLNTEAFF.